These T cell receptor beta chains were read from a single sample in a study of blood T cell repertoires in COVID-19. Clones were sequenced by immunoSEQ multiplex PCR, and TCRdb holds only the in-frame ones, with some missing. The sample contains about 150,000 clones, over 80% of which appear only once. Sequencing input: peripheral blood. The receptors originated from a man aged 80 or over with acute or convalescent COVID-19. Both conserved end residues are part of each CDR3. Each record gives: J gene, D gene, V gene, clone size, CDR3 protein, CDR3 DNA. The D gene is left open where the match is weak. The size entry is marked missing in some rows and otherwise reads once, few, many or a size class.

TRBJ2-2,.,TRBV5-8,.,CASSFGQGHTGELFF,TGTGCCAGCAGCTTTGGGCAGGGCCACACCGGGGAGCTGTTTTTT
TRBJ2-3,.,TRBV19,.,CATRRSGQATQYF,TGTGCCACCCGGCGATCGGGACAAGCAACGCAGTATTTT
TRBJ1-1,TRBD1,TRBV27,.,CASSFQTPQGLVNTEAFF,TGTGCCAGCAGTTTTCAAACCCCACAGGGGCTCGTGAACACTGAAGCTTTCTTT
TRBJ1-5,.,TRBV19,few,CASSNPGVGQPQHF,TGTGCCAGTAGTAACCCAGGGGTTGGACAGCCCCAGCATTTT
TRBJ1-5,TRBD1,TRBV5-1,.,CASRFGTGGNQPQHF,TGCGCCAGCAGATTCGGGACAGGTGGGAATCAGCCCCAGCATTTT
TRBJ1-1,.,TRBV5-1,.,CASSLRLRGEAFF,TGCGCCAGCAGCTTGAGGTTAAGGGGTGAAGCTTTCTTT
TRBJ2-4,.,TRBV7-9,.,CASSTPRRGVEDIQYF,TGTGCCAGCAGCACTCCTCGTCGGGGAGTTGAGGACATTCAGTACTTC
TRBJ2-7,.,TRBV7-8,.,CASSLGTGSYEQYF,TGTGCCAGCAGCTTAGGAACAGGGTCCTACGAGCAGTACTTC
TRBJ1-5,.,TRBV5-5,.,CASSFEGLSNQPQHF,TGTGCCAGCAGTTTTGAGGGCCTTAGCAATCAGCCCCAGCATTTT
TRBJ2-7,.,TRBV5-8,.,CASSLSSVAAYEQYF,TGTGCCAGCAGCTTGTCTTCGGTAGCGGCGTACGAGCAGTACTTC
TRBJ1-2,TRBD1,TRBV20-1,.,CSASTGGLSGYTF,TGCAGTGCTAGTACAGGGGGCCTGTCTGGCTACACCTTC
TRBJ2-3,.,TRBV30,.,CAWSMGQPSDTQYF,TGTGCCTGGAGTATGGGCCAGCCCTCAGATACGCAGTATTTT
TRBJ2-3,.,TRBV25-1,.,CASSDGSVTQYF,TGTGCCAGCAGTGATGGTAGTGTAACGCAGTATTTT
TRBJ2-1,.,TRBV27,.,CATSLRYLSYNEQFF,TGTGCCACCAGCCTTCGGTACCTCTCCTACAATGAGCAGTTCTTC
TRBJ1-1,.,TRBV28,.,CASRPAGTSTEAFF,TGTGCCAGCAGACCCGCCGGGACATCTACTGAAGCTTTCTTT
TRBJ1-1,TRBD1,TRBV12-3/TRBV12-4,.,CASKTGVGTEAFF,TGTGCCAGCAAAACAGGGGTCGGAACTGAAGCTTTCTTT
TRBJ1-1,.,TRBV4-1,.,CASSQEGAGRNTEAFF,TGCGCCAGCAGCCAAGAGGGGGCGGGCAGGAACACTGAAGCTTTCTTT
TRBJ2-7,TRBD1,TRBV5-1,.,CASNPDREHEQYF,TGCGCCAGCAATCCGGACAGGGAACACGAGCAGTACTTC
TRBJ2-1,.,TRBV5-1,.,CASSKGVAGGVMNEQFF,TGCGCCAGCAGCAAGGGGGTGGCTGGGGGCGTTATGAATGAGCAGTTCTTC
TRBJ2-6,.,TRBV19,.,CASSFQGAGANVLTF,TGTGCCAGTAGTTTCCAGGGTGCTGGGGCCAACGTCCTGACTTTC
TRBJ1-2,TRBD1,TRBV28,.,CASSIGTGETGYTF,TGTGCCAGCAGTATCGGGACAGGGGAAACTGGCTACACCTTC
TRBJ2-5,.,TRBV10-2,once,CASSQLPEETQYF,TGCGCCAGCAGTCAACTACCTGAAGAGACCCAGTACTTC
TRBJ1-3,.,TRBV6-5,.,CASPSSGNTIYF,TGTGCCAGCCCCAGCTCTGGAAACACCATATATTTT
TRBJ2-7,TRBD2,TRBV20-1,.,CSAGTTYEQYF,TGCAGTGCCGGGACTACCTACGAGCAGTACTTC
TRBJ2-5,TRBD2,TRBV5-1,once,CASSLGPAGEGETQYF,TGCGCCAGCAGCTTGGGTCCAGCGGGGGAAGGGGAGACCCAGTACTTC
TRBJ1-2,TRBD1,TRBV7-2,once,CASSFAGTGDGYTF,TGTGCCAGCAGCTTCGCCGGGACAGGGGATGGCTACACCTTC
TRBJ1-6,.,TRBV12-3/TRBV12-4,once,CASTQGDNSPLHF,TGTGCCAGTACCCAGGGTGATAATTCACCCCTCCACTTT
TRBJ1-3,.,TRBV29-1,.,CSGKGTGNTIYF,TGCAGCGGTAAGGGGACTGGAAACACCATATATTTT
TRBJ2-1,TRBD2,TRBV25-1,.,CASSVSSGYNEQFF,TGTGCCAGCAGCGTAAGTAGCGGGTACAATGAGCAGTTCTTC
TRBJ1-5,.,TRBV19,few,CAGGNQGNQPQHF,TGTGCCGGGGGAAATCAGGGGAATCAGCCCCAGCATTTT
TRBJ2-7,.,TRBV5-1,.,CASSWAQGTYEQYF,TGCGCCAGCAGCTGGGCACAGGGCACCTACGAGCAGTACTTC
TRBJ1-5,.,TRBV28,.,CASNQGGRQPQHF,TGTGCCAGCAACCAGGGCGGGAGGCAGCCCCAGCATTTT
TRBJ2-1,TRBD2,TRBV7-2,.,CASSGGVYNEQFF,TGTGCCAGCAGCGGGGGGGTTTACAATGAGCAGTTCTTC
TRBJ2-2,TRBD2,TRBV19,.,CASTKQGLAGVTGELFF,TGTGCCAGTACCAAACAGGGACTAGCGGGAGTAACCGGGGAGCTGTTTTTT
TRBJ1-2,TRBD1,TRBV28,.,CASSPSALGQGGGYTF,TGTGCCAGCAGTCCCAGCGCCCTCGGACAGGGGGGAGGCTACACCTTC
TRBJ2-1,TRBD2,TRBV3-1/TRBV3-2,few,CASSTSGVRSYNEQFF,TGTGCCAGCAGCACTAGCGGGGTCCGCTCCTACAATGAGCAGTTCTTC
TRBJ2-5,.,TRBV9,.,CASSVGVGAETQYF,TGTGCCAGCAGCGTAGGGGTAGGAGCCGAGACCCAGTACTTC
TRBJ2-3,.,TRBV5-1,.,CASSSYTDTQYF,TGCGCCAGCAGCTCTTACACAGATACGCAGTATTTT
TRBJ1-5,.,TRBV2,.,CASSEARGGLPQHF,TGTGCCAGCAGTGAAGCGCGGGGGGGGCTCCCCCAGCATTTT
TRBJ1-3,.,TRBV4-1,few,CASSPGAGGNTIYF,TGCGCCAGCAGCCCCGGGGCGGGAGGAAACACCATATATTTT